These 3 T cell receptor beta chains were sequenced from one sample in a study of control samples from healthy donors and cancer patients. Generated by immunoSEQ multiplex PCR, the TCRdb table keeps only in-frame clones and is missing some. Of 150,000 to 200,000 clones listed, 80% to 90% are singletons. Sequencing input: blood. These receptors came from a man aged 25 to 40 in good health.

The rearrangement links TRBV7-6 to TRBJ1-1; 11 nucleotides align to TRBD1. The CDR3 is 16 residues long. CDR1 is SGHVS, CDR2 FNYEAQ, per germline. After removal of 5 bases from V and 4 bases from J, the junction contained 9 bases not matched to a gene. CDR3 DNA sequence: TGTGCCAGCAGCAAGCCGGGACAGGGGGGTCCCACTGAAGCTTTCTTT. This codes for CASSKPGQGGPTEAFF.

The chain carries TRBV19 and TRBJ1-6; 9 bases line up with TRBD1. The junction had 9 bases not matched to a gene; V was cut back by 8 bases and J by 13 bases. The CDR3 totals 13 residues. Germline CDR1 LNHDA, CDR2 SQIVND (reference sequence). In DNA form, the CDR3 reads TGTGCCAGTTCGGACAGGGGTGGTATCCCCCTCCACTTT. Translated, it gives CASSDRGGIPLHF. Full variable domain (rest looked up from reference TRBV19 and TRBJ1-6): DGGITQSPKYLFRKEGQNVTLSCEQNLNHDAMYWYRQDPGQGLRLIYYSQIVNDFQKGDIAEGYSVSREKKESFPLTVTSAQKNPTAFYLCASSDRGGIPLHFGNGTRLTVT.

The rearrangement uses TRBV7-9 and TRBJ1-1; D might be TRBD1 (5 bases). The germline V gene encodes CDR1 SEHNR and CDR2 FQNEAQ (reference sequence). Trimming pared 1 base from V and 1 base from J, leaving 10 bases between. This CDR3 is 15 amino acids long. This CDR3 reads CASSLGGESNTEAFF. The CDR3 bases are TGTGCCAGCAGCTTAGGGGGCGAATCGAACACTGAAGCTTTCTTT.